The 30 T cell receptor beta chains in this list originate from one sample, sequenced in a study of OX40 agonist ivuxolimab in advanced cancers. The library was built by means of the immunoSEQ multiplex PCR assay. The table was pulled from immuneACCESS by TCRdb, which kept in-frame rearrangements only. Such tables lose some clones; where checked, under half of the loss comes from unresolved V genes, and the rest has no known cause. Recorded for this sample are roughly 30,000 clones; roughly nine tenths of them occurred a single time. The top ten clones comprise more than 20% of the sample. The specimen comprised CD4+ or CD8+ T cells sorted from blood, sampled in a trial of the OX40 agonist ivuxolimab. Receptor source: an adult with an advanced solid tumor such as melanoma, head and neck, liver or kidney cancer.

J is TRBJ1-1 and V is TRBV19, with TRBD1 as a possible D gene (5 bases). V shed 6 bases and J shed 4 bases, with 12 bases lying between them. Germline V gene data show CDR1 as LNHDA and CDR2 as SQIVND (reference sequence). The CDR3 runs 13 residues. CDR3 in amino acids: CASSMRGSTEAFF. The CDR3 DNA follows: TGTGCCAGTAGCATGAGGGGTTCCACTGAAGCTTTCTTT.

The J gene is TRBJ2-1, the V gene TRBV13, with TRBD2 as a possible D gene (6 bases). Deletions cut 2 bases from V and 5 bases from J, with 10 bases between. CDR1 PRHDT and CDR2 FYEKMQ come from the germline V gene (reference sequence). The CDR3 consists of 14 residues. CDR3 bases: TGTGCCAGCAGCTTACAGGACTACGACAATGAGCAGTTCTTC. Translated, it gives CASSLQDYDNEQFF.

The CDR3 sequence is CATVGPRAVSTEAFF. CDR3 DNA sequence: TGTGCCACCGTGGGGCCTAGGGCAGTCTCCACTGAAGCTTTCTTT. The chain is built from TRBV7-7 and TRBJ1-1; a possible D gene is TRBD1 (5 bases). Germline lookup yields CDR1 SSHAT and CDR2 FNYEAQ (reference sequence). Between the trimmed V and J ends, which lost 10 bases and 4 bases, there was a span of 22 bases. The CDR3 covers 15 residues.

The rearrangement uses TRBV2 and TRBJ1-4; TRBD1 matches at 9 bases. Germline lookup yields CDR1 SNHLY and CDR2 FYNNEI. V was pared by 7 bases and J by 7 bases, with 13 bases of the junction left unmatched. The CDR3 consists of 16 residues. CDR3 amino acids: CASIPGQGTVGEKLFF. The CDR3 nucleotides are TGTGCCAGCATTCCGGGACAGGGTACTGTCGGTGAAAAACTGTTTTTT. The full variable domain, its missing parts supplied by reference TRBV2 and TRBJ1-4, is EPEVTQTPSHQVTQMGQEVILRCVPISNHLYFYWYRQILGQKVEFLVSFYNNEISEKSEIFDDQFSVERPDGSNFTLKIRSTKLEDSAMYFCASIPGQGTVGEKLFFGSGTQLSVL.

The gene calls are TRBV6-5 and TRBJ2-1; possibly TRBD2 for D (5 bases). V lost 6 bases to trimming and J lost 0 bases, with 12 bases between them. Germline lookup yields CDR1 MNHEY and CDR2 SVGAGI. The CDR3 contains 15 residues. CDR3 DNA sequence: TGTGCCAGCAGGGCCCCGGGGAGCTCCTACAATGAGCAGTTCTTC. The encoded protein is CASRAPGSSYNEQFF.

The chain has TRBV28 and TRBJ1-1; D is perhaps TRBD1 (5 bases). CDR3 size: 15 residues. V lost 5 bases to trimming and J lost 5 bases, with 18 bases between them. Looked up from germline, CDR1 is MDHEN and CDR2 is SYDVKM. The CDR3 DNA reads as TGTGCCAGCAGTCTAGGGCGCGGGGCACGAACTGAAGCTTTCTTT. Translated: CASSLGRGARTEAFF.

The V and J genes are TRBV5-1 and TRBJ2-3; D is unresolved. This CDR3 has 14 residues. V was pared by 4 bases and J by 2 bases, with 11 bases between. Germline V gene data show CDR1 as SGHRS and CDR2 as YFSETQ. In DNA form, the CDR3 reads TGCGCCAGCAGCCCATACACGGACACAGATACGCAGTATTTT. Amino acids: CASSPYTDTDTQYF.

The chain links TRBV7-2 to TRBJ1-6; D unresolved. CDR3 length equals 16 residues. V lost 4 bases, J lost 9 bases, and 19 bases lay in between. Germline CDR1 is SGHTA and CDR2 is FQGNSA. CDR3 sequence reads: CASSSDSSLRSSPLHF. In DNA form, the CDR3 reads TGTGCCAGCAGCTCGGATTCGTCTCTACGGAGTTCACCCCTCCACTTT.

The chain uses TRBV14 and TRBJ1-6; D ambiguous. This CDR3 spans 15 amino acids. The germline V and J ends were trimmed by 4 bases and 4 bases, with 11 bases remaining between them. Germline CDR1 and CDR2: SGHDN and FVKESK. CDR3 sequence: CASSPNWGYNSPLHF. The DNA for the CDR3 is TGTGCCAGCAGCCCGAACTGGGGATATAATTCACCCCTCCACTTT. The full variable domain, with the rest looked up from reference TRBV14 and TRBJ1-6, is EAGVTQFPSHSVIEKGQTVTLRCDPISGHDNLYWYRRVMGKEIKFLLHFVKESKQDESGMPNNRFLAERTGGTYSTLKVQPAELEDSGVYFCASSPNWGYNSPLHFGNGTRLTVT.

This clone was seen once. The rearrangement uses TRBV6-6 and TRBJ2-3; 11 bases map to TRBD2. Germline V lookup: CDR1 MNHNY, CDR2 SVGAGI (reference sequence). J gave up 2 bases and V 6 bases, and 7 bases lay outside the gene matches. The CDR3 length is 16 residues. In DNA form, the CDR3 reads TGTGCCAGCAGCACCCCGACTAGCGGGGACACAGATACGCAGTATTTT. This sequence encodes CASSTPTSGDTDTQYF.

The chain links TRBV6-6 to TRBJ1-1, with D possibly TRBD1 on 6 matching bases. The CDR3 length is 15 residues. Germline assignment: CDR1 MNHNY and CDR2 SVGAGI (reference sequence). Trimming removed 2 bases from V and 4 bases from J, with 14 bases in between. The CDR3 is CASSYPRGGATEAFF. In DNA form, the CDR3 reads TGTGCCAGCAGTTACCCGCGGGGGGGGGCCACTGAAGCTTTCTTT.

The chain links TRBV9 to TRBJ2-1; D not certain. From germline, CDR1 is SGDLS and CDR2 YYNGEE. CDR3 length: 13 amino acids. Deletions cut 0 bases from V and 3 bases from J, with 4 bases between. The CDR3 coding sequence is TGTGCCAGCAGCGTAGATGACTACAATGAGCAGTTCTTC. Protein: CASSVDDYNEQFF.

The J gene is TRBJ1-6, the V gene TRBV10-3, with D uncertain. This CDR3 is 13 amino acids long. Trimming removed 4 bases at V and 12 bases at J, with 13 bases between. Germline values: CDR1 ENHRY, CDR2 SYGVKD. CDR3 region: CAISAVNWEPLHF. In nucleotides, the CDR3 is TGTGCCATCAGTGCAGTGAACTGGGAACCCCTCCACTTT.

The CDR3 loop reads CAWEEGNTGELFF. The CDR3 DNA is TGTGCCTGGGAAGAGGGAAACACCGGGGAGCTGTTTTTT. The chain links TRBV30 to TRBJ2-2, with D perhaps TRBD2 (5 bases). The V end was cut by 5 bases, the J end by 2 bases, with 9 bases between. The germline V gene has CDR1 GTSNPN and CDR2 SVGIG (reference sequence). This CDR3 comprises 13 residues.

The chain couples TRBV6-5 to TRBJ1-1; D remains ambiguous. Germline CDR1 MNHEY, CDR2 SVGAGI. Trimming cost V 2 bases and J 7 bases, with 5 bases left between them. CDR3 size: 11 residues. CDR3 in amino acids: CASSYQREAFF. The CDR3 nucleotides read TGTGCCAGCAGTTACCAGCGTGAAGCTTTCTTT.

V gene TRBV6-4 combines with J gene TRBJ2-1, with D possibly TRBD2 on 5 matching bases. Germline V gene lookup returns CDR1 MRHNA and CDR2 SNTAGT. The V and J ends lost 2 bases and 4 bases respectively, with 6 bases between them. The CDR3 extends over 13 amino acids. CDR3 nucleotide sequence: TGTGCCAGCAGTGACACGGGGTACAATGAGCAGTTCTTC. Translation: CASSDTGYNEQFF.

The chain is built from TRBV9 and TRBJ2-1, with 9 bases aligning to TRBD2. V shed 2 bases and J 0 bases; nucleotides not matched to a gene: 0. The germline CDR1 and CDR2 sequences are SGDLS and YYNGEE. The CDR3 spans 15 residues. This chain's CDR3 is CASSVSGSSYNEQFF. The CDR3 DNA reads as TGTGCCAGCAGCGTTAGCGGGAGCTCCTACAATGAGCAGTTCTTC. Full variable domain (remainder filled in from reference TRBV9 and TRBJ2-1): DSGVTQTPKHLITATGQRVTLRCSPRSGDLSVYWYQQSLDQGLQFLIQYYNGEERAKGNILERFSAQQFPDLHSELNLSSLELGDSALYFCASSVSGSSYNEQFFGPGTRLTVL.

DNA for the CDR3: TGTGCCAGCAGCAGACAGGGTCAAGAGACCCAGTACTTC. Translation gives CASSRQGQETQYF. This chain links TRBV7-8 with TRBJ2-5; 7 bases align to TRBD1. The germline V gene has CDR1 SGHVS and CDR2 FQNEAQ. The CDR3 loop spans 13 amino acids. V dropped 5 bases and J dropped 2; count of bases not matched to a gene: 2.

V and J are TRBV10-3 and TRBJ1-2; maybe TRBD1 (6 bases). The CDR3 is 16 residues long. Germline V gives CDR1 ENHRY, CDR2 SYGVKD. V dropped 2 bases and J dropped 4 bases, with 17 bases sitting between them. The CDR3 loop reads CAISEPPGQGTYGYTF. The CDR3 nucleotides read TGTGCCATCAGTGAGCCCCCCGGGCAGGGGACCTATGGCTACACCTTC.

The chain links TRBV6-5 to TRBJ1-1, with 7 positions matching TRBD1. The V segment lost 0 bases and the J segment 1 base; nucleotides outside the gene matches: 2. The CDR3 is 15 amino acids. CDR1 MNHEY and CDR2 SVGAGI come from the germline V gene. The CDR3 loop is CASSYSGTANTEAFF. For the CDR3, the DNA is TGTGCCAGCAGTTACTCAGGGACAGCGAACACTGAAGCTTTCTTT.

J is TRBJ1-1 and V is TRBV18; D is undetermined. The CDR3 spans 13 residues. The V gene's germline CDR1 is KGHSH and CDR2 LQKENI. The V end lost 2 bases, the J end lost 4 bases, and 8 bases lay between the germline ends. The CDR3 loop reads CASSPVPGTEAFF. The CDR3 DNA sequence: TGTGCCAGCTCACCAGTGCCCGGCACTGAAGCTTTCTTT.

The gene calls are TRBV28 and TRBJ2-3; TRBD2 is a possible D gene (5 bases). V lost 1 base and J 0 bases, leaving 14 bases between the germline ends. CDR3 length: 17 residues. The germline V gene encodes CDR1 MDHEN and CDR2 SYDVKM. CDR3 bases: TGTGCCAGCAGTTTATTTTGGGCGGGCCCTAGCACAGATACGCAGTATTTT. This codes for CASSLFWAGPSTDTQYF. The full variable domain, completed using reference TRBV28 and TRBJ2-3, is DVKVTQSSRYLVKRTGEKVFLECVQDMDHENMFWYRQDPGLGLRLIYFSYDVKMKEKGDIPEGYSVSREKKERFSLILESASTNQTSMYLCASSLFWAGPSTDTQYFGPGTRLTVL.

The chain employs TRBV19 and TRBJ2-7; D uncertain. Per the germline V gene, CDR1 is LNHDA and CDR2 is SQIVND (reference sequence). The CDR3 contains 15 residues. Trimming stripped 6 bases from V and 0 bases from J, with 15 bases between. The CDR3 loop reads CASSHTDRSSYEQYF. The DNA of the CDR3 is TGTGCCAGTAGCCACACTGATAGGAGCTCCTACGAGCAGTACTTC.

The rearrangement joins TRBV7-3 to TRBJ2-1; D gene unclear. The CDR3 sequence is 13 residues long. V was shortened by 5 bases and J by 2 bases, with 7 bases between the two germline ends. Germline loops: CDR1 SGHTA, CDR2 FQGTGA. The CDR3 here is CASSLDTYNEQFF. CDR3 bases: TGTGCCAGCAGCCTTGATACCTACAATGAGCAGTTCTTC.

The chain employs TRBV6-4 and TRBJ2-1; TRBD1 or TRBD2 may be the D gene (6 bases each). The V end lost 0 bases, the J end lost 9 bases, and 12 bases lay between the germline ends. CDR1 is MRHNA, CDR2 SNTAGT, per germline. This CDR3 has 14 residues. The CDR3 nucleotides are TGTGCCAGCAGTGACTCTCCGGAGGGGGGTGAGCAGTTCTTC. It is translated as CASSDSPEGGEQFF.

In DNA, the CDR3 is TGTGCCAGCAGCCCGGGGGCCCTGGCGGCCGAGCAGTACTTC. This gives the protein CASSPGALAAEQYF. This rearrangement joins TRBV5-6 to TRBJ2-7; D tentatively reads TRBD1 or TRBD2 (6 bases each). The CDR3 length is 14 residues. Germline CDR1 SGHDT, CDR2 YYEEEE. V was cut by 4 bases and J by 6 bases, with 17 bases left in between.

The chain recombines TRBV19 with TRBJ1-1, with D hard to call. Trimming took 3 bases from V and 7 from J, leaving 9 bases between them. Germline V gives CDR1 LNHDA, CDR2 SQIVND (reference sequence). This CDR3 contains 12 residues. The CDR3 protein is CASSIGLDEAFF. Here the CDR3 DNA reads TGTGCCAGTAGTATCGGTCTTGATGAAGCTTTCTTT.

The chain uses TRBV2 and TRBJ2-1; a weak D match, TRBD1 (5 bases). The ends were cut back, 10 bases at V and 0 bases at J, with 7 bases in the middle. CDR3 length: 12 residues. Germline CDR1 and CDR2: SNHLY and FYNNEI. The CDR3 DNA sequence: TGTGCCACAACAGGCTCCTACAATGAGCAGTTCTTC. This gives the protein CATTGSYNEQFF.

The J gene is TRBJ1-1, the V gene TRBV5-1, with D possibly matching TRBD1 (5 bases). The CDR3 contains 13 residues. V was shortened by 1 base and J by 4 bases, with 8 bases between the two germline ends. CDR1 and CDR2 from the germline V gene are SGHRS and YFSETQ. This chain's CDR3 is CASSLNGGTEAFF. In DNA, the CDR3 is TGCGCCAGCAGCTTGAACGGGGGCACTGAAGCTTTCTTT.

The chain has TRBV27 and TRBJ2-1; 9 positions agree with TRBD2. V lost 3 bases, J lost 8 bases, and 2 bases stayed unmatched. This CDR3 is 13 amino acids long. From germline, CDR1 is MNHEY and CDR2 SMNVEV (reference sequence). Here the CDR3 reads CASSFSGSHEQFF. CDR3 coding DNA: TGTGCCAGCAGTTTTAGCGGGAGCCATGAGCAGTTCTTC.